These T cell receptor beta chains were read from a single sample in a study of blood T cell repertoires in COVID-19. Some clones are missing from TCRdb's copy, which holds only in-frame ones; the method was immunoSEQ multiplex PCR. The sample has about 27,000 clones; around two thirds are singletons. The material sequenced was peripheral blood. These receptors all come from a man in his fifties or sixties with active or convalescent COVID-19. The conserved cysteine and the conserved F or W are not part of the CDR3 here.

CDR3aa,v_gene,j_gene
ASSKRPSGGNNEQF,TRBV21-1,TRBJ2-1
ASSLNPYEQY,TRBV12-3/TRBV12-4,TRBJ2-7
AWAEIAGTYEQY,TRBV30,TRBJ2-7
ASSEDWNTEAF,TRBV6-1,TRBJ1-1
SVDQGTEAF,TRBV29-1,TRBJ1-1
ASRPGQGASGYT,TRBV28,TRBJ1-2
ASSLGSSYNEQF,TRBV9,TRBJ2-1
ASSSTGTGGNGREQY,TRBV5-1,TRBJ2-7
ASSHGTSGAGEQY,TRBV11-3,TRBJ2-7
ASSGAGWSGEQY,TRBV2,TRBJ2-7
ASSRGQSSYNSPLH,TRBV7-9,TRBJ1-6
ASSVGGVGELF,TRBV9,TRBJ2-2
ASSPLRVANYGYT,TRBV6-5,TRBJ1-2
ASSPDRGNYNEQF,TRBV18,TRBJ2-1
ASSQSVNTGELF,TRBV3-1/TRBV3-2,TRBJ2-2
ASSLTGGDSLYEQY,TRBV7-9,TRBJ2-7
ASSQLDRGSYNEQF,TRBV25-1,TRBJ2-1
ASSYDRFNTEAF,TRBV5-5,TRBJ1-1
ASSQDRPRGGATDTQY,TRBV3-1/TRBV3-2,TRBJ2-3
ASSLGPGGNTEAF,TRBV2,TRBJ1-1
ASSQGLMTGRNTEAF,TRBV5-6,TRBJ1-1
ASSLARDTDTQY,TRBV5-1,TRBJ2-3
ASSLVPIRGGSRNEQF,TRBV11-2,TRBJ2-1
AISDQGTGNQPQH,TRBV10-3,TRBJ1-5
ASSDRGSNTGELF,TRBV5-1,TRBJ2-2
ASSRGGQETQY,TRBV5-4,TRBJ2-5
ASRFPDRGHFAEQY,TRBV12-2,TRBJ2-7
ASSAGVFPDQAFKAF,TRBV9,TRBJ1-1
ASTGSGTEAF,TRBV11-3,TRBJ1-1
AWNRAQGYT,TRBV30,TRBJ1-2
ASSLPGQGGEKLF,TRBV28,TRBJ1-4
ASSLQGAGEKLF,TRBV14,TRBJ1-4
ATSRLRAENAGELF,TRBV15,TRBJ2-2
ASTPRLAYGTDTQY,TRBV7-2,TRBJ2-3
ASSLGTGWAGQPQH,TRBV27,TRBJ1-5
ASSFGDRGNQPQH,TRBV7-6,TRBJ1-5
ASSALGGAYEKLF,TRBV7-7,TRBJ1-4